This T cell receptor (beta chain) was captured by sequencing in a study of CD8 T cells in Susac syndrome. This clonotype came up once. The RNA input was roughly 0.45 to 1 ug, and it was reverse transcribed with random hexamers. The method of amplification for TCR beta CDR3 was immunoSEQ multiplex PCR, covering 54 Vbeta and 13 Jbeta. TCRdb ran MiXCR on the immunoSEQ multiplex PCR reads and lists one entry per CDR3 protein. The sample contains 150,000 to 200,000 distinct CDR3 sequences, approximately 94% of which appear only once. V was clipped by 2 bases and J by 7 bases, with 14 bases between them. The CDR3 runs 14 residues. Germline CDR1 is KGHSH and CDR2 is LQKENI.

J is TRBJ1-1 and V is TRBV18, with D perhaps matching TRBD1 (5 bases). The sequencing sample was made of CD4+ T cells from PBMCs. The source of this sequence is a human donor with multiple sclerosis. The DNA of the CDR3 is TGTGCCAGCTCACCAACGATTGGCAGGGATGAAGCTTTCTTT. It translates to CASSPTIGRDEAFF.